Here is one T cell receptor (beta chain) with its context. Its antigen specificity is not known. Within one base of it there is no much larger clone, and no base qualities were kept. The germline V gene sets CDR1 to SGHVS and CDR2 to FNYEAQ. From cysteine to phenylalanine, the CDR3 is 14 amino acids long. Of all the DNA, just the CDR3 is kept, 42 bases in frame from base 1. After removal of 6 bases from V and 5 bases from J, the junction retains 7 bases not matched to a gene. In the prospective study, participants were about 18 to 90 years old, resided in 20 to 30 geographic areas of the United States, and were enrolled through a virtual design. To assign participants to cohorts, the prospective study relied on clinical history that participants themselves reported in a screening survey and a study questionnaire. For ImmuneRACE Cohort 3, a participant was defined as recovered based on two consecutive negative NP/OP PCR tests, clearance by a healthcare professional, or resolution of symptoms. In the prospective study, whole blood, serum and a nasopharyngeal or oropharyngeal swab were collected from each participant by mobile phlebotomists. Participants in the prospective study had the option to provide additional blood draws and questionnaires over an approximately 2-month period. Before DNA extraction, prospective study blood samples were shipped either frozen or at room temperature.

TCRbeta CDR3 regions were amplified from genomic DNA by means of the immunoSEQ Assay, a bias-controlled multiplex PCR. On the study's bioinformatics: Nucleated cell counts per sample were estimated from amplification of reference gene primers within the assay. To quantify the absolute abundance of each unique TCRbeta CDR3 rearrangement, sequence reads were collapsed and filtered. Productive Simpson clonality was computed per sample as the square root of Simpson's diversity index over productive rearrangements. TCRdb obtained this table from immuneACCESS and retained in-frame rearrangements with V and J assigned. These tables miss some clones; where compared with another copy, unresolved V genes account for less than half of the shortfall, and the remainder is unexplained. That table furnishes V, J and clone size, whereas the DNA furnished D and trimming. This sample gives 200,000 to 250,000 clones in total; 70% to 85% of them show up just once. Of the sample, under 2% falls within the top ten clones.

The data belong to a study of blood T cell repertoires in COVID-19 (dated by TCRdb to the early 2020s). With respect to the entire study: Samples covering the acute and convalescent phases of COVID-19 were provided by collaborators in the United States, Italy and Spain. The material from the prospective study consisted of cDNA or gDNA derived from T cells, B-cell-depleted T cells, or PBMCs. Subjects who had been exposed to COVID-19, were actively infected with it, or had recovered from it provided the deeply sampled blood TCRbeta repertoires that made up the dataset. The repertoires were released in a freely available public database intended as a resource for research on the immune response to SARS-CoV-2. Samples came from the ongoing ImmuneRACE study (first 160 participants) plus 1,254 subjects from 6 global collaborators. Nearly every sample came with metadata listing a de-identified subject ID, COVID-19 status, age in years and sex. Where HLA class I and class II types were available, the types were taken from metadata supplied by the sample provider, not from assay-based typing.

Study-wide findings and limitations: The quantity of clinical and demographic metadata differed by source and by participant and was supplied without curation.

The chain links TRBV7-6 with TRBJ2-5; TRBD1 aligns with 9 central bases. The sequencing input was PBMCs or T cells enriched from blood (not recorded which). This receptor was obtained from a man aged 55-75 years who had recovered from COVID-19. The CDR3 amino acid sequence is: CASRTGTGSETQYF. The base sequence is TGTGCCAGCAGAACCGGGACAGGGTCGGAGACCCAGTACTTC. Where the CDR3 stops, the reference TRBV7-6 and TRBJ2-5 genes take over; the full variable domain is GAGVSQSPRYKVTKRGQDVALRCDPISGHVSLYWYRQALGQGPEFLTYFNYEAQQDKSGLPNDRFSAERPEGSISTLTIQRTEQRDSAMYRCASRTGTGSETQYFGPGTRLLVL.